This T cell receptor (beta chain) was captured by sequencing in a study of cytomegalovirus exposure and HLA in healthy donors. This clone came up once. Its antigen is unknown. These donors counted as nominally healthy when sampled, but unrecorded immune exposures were likely. Study-level points and caveats: CMV serostatus alone was available as immune exposure information.

This CDR3 has 15 residues. Germline V gene lookup returns CDR1 SGHDT and CDR2 YYEEEE. Trimming stripped 0 bases from V and 0 bases from J, with 7 bases between. PCR was performed using 60 Vbeta and 13 Jbeta primers. Some clones are missing from TCRdb's copy, which holds only in-frame ones; the method was immunoSEQ multiplex PCR. The sample includes about 130,000 clones, about 86% of them seen just once. The sample taken for sequencing was PBMCs. The origin of this receptor is a man between 18 and 35 years old in good health and CMV-seronegative. The rearrangement joins TRBV5-6 to TRBJ2-1; D remains unclear. Here the CDR3 reads CASSLGLSSYNEQFF. Here the CDR3 DNA reads TGTGCCAGCAGCTTGGGGTTGAGCTCCTACAATGAGCAGTTCTTC.